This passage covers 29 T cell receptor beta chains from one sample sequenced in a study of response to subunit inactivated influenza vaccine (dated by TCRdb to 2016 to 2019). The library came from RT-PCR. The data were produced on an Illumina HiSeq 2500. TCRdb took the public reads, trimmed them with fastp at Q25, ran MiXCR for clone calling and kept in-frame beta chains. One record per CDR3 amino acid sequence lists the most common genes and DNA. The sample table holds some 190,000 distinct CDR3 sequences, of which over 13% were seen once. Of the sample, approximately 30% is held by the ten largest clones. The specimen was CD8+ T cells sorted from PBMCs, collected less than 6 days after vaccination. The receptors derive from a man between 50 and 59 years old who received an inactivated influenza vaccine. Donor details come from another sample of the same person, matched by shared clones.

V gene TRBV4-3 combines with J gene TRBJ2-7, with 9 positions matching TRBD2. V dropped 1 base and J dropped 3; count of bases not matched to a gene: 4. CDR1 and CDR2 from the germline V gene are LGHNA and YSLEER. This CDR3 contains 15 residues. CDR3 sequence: CASSQVAGEDYEQYF. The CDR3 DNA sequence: TGCGCCAGCAGCCAAGTAGCGGGAGAGGACTACGAGCAGTACTTC.

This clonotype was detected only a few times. In DNA form, the CDR3 reads TGTGCCAGCAGTGCCGTCCCAGCGGGGCAGTTCTTC. It specifies CASSAVPAGQFF. J is TRBJ2-1 and V is TRBV25-1; possible D gene TRBD2, 6 bases. Germline CDR1 MGHDK, CDR2 SYGVNS. The CDR3 is made up of 12 amino acids. Trimming stripped 4 bases from V and 12 bases from J, with 13 bases between.

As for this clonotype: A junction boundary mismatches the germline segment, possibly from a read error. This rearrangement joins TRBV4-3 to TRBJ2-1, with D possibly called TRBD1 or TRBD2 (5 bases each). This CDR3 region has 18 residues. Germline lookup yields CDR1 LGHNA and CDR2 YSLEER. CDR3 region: CPSSLGTLLLSSYNEQFF. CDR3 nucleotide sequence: TGCCCCAGCAGCCTTGGGACCTTACTACTCAGCTCCTACAATGAGCAGTTCTTC.

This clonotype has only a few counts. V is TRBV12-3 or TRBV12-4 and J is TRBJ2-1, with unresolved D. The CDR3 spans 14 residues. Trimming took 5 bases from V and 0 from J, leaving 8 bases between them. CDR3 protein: CASSLASSYNEQFF. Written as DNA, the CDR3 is TGTGCCAGCAGTCTTGCTAGCTCCTACAATGAGCAGTTCTTC.

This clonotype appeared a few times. The CDR3 DNA reads as TGCAGTGCTAAAGCCCGCCCGGACAGGGCCTCACCCCTCCACTTT. It specifies CSAKARPDRASPLHF. This sequence joins TRBV20-1 and TRBJ1-6; 8 bases line up with TRBD1. This CDR3 region has 15 residues. Losses at the gene ends were 4 bases for V and 10 bases for J; bases not matched to a gene: 12. Looked up from germline, CDR1 is DFQATT and CDR2 is SNEGSKA (reference sequence).

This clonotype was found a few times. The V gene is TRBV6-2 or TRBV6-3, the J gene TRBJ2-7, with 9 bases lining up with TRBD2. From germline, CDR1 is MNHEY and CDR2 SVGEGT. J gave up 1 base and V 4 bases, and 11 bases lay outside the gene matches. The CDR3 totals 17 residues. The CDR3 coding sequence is TGTGCCAGCAGTTCCGGAACTCTAGCGGGGCGGTCCTACGAGCAGTACTTC. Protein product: CASSSGTLAGRSYEQYF.

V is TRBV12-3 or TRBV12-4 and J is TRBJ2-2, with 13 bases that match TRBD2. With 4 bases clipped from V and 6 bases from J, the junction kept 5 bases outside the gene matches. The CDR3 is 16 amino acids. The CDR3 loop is CASSSRLAGGPGELFF. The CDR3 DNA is TGTGCCAGCAGTTCACGACTAGCGGGGGGCCCCGGGGAGCTGTTTTTT.

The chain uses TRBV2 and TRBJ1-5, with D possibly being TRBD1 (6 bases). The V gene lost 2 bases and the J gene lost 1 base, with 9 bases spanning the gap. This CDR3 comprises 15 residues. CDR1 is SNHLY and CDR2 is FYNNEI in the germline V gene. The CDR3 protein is CASSELQGSNQPQHF. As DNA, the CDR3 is TGTGCCAGCAGTGAATTACAGGGCAGCAATCAGCCCCAGCATTTT.

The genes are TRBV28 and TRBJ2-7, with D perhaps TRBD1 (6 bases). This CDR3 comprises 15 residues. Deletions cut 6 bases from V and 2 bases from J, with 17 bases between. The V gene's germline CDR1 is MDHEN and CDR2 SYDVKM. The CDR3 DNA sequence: TGTGCCAGCAGCCCCCGGGACATCAAGGCCTACGAGCAGTACTTC. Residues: CASSPRDIKAYEQYF.

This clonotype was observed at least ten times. The CDR3 is CASSQTPLTGAGELFF. CDR3 in DNA: TGTGCCAGCAGCCAAACGCCTCTAACGGGCGCCGGGGAGCTGTTTTTT. This chain connects TRBV4-2 to TRBJ2-2; D gene unclear. Trimming removed 2 bases from V and 6 bases from J, with 16 bases in between. The germline gives CDR1 LGHNA, CDR2 YNFKEQ. The length of the CDR3 is 16 residues.

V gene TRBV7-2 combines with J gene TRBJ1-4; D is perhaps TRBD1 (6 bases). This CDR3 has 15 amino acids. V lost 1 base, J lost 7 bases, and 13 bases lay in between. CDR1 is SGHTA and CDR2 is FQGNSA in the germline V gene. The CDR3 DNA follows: TGTGCCAGCAGCTTAGAGGGGGGAAAGGGTGAAAAACTGTTTTTT. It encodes CASSLEGGKGEKLFF.

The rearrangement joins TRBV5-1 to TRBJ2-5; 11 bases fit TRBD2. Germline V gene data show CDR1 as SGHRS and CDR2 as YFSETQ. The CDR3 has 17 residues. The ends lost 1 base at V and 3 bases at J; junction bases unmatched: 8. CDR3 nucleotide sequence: TGCGCCAGCAGCTTGACTAGCGGGAGAGAAGTGGAAGAGACCCAGTACTTC. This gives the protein CASSLTSGREVEETQYF.

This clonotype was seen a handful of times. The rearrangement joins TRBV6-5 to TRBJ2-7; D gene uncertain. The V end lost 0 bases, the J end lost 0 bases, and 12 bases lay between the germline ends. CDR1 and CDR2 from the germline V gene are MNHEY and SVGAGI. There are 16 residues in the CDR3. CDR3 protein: CASSYSGISSSYEQYF. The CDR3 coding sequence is TGTGCCAGCAGTTACTCGGGCATTTCTAGCTCCTACGAGCAGTACTTC.

CDR3 sequence: CASSLYRAETQYF. DNA for the CDR3: TGTGCCAGCAGCCTATACAGGGCGGAGACCCAGTACTTC. The rearrangement links TRBV7-3 to TRBJ2-5; possibly TRBD1 for D (6 bases). This CDR3 has 13 amino acids. Germline CDR1 is SGHTA and CDR2 is FQGTGA. V gave up 5 bases and J gave up 5 bases, with 12 bases separating them. Looking up the rest from reference TRBV7-3 and TRBJ2-5 gives the full variable domain: GAGVSQTPSNKVTEKGKYVELRCDPISGHTALYWYRQSLGQGPEFLIYFQGTGAADDSGLPNDRFFAVRPEGSVSTLKIQRTERGDSAVYLCASSLYRAETQYFGPGTRLLVL.

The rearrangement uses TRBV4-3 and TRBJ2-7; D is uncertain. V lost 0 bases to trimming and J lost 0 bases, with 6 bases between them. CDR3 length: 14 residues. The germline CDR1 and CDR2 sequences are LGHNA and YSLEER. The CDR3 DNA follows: TGCGCCAGCAGCCAAGAGTACAACTCCTACGAGCAGTACTTC. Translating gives CASSQEYNSYEQYF.

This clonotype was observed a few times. The CDR3 nucleotides read TGTGTAACGCAAGGGCTATTCAATAGCCGCAAGTATTTT. It encodes CVTQGLFNSRKYF. The chain carries TRBV7-9 and TRBJ2-3; no clear D gene. Germline V gene sequence: CDR1 SEHNR, CDR2 FQNEAQ (reference sequence). This CDR3 spans 13 amino acids. The variable domain in full, with the rest retrieved from reference TRBV7-9 and TRBJ2-3, is DTGVSQNPRHKITKRGQNVTFRCDPISEHNRLYWYRQTLGQGPEFLTYFQNEAQLEKSRLLSDRFSAERPKGSFSTLEIQRTEQGDSAMYLCVTQGLFNSRKYFGPGTRLTVL.

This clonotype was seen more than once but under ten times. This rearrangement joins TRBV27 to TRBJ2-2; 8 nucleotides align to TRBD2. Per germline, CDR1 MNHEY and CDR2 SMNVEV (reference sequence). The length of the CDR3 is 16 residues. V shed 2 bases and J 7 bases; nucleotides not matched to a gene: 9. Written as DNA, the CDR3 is TGTGCCAGCAGTTTAATAGCGGGACGGTTTGGCGGGGAGCTGTTTTTT. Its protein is CASSLIAGRFGGELFF.

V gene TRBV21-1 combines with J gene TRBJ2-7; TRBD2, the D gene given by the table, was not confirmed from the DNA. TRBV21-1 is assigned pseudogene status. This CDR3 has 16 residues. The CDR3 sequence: CASSGRRLAGQYEQYF. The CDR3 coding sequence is TGTGCCAGCAGCGGACGGCGACTAGCGGGACAATACGAGCAGTACTTC.

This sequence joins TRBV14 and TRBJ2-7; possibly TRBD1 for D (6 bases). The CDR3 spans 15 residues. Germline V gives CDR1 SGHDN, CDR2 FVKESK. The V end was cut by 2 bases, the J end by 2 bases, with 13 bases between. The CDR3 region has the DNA TGTGCCAGCAGCCAAACCGGGACAACTACCTACGAGCAGTACTTC. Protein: CASSQTGTTTYEQYF.

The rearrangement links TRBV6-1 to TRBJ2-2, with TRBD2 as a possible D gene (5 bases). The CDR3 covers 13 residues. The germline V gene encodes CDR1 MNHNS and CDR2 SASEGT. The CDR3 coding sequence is TGTGCTTCCGGGATCCTGGACACCGGGGAGCTGTTTTTT. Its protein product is CASGILDTGELFF.

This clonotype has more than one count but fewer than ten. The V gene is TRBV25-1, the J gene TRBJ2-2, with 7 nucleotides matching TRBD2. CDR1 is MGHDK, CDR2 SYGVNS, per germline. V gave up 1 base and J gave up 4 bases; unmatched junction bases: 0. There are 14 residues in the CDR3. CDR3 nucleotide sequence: TGTGCCAGCAGTGAATGGGGGGGCACCGGGGAGCTGTTTTTT. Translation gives CASSEWGGTGELFF.

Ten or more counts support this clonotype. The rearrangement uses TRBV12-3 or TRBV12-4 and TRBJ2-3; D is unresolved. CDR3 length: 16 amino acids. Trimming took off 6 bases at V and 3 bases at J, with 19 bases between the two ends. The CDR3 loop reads CASSDGRLEGTDTQYF. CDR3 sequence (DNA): TGTGCCAGCAGCGATGGACGCCTCGAAGGGACAGATACGCAGTATTTT.

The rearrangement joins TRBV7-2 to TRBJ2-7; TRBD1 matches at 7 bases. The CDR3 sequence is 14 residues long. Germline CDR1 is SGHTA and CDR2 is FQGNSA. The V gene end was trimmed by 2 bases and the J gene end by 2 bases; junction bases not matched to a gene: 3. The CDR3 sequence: CASSLLGTAYEQYF. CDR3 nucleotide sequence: TGTGCCAGCAGCTTACTAGGGACAGCCTACGAGCAGTACTTC. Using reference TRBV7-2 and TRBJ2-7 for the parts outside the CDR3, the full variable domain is GAGVSQSPSNKVTEKGKDVELRCDPISGHTALYWYRQSLGQGLEFLIYFQGNSAPDKSGLPSDRFSAERTGGSVSTLTIQRTQQEDSAVYLCASSLLGTAYEQYFGPGTRLTVT.

The CDR3 spells CSVDHRVVETQYF. The CDR3 DNA sequence: TGCAGCGTTGATCACAGGGTTGTAGAGACCCAGTACTTC. This chain links TRBV29-1 with TRBJ2-5; a weak D match, TRBD1 (6 bases). Germline CDR1 reads SQVTM; CDR2 reads ANQGSEA. The CDR3 covers 13 residues. The germline V and J ends were trimmed by 3 bases and 4 bases, with 12 bases remaining between them.

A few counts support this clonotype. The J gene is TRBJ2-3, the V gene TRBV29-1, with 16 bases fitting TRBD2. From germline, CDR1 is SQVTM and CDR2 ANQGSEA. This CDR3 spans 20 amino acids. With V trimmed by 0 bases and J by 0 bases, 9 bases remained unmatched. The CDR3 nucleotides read TGCAGCGTTGAAGAGTTATTCGGGACTAGCGGGAGGGCGAGCACAGATACGCAGTATTTT. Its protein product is CSVEELFGTSGRASTDTQYF.

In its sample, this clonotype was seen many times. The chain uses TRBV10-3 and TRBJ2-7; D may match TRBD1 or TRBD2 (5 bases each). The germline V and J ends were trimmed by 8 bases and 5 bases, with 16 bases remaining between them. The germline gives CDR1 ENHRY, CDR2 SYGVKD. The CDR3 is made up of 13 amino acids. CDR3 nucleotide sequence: TGTGCCATCTCTATGTTGGTGGGGGACGAGCAGTACTTC. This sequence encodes CAISMLVGDEQYF.

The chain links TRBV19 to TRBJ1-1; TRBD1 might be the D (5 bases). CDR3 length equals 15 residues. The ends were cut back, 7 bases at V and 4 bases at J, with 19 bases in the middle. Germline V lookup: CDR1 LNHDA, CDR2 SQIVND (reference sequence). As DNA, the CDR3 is TGTGCCAGTACGATCTCAGGGAGCGGAGTCACTGAAGCTTTCTTT. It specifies CASTISGSGVTEAFF.

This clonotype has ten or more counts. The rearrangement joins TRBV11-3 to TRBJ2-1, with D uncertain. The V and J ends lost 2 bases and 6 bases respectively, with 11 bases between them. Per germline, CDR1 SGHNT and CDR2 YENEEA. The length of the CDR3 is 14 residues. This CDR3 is CASSLRDGSNEQFF. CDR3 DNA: TGTGCCAGCAGCTTAAGAGACGGCAGCAATGAGCAGTTCTTC.

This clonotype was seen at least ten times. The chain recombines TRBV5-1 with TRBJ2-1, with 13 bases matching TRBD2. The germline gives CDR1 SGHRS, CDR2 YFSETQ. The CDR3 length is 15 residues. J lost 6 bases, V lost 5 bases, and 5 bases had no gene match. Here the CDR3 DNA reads TGCGCCAGCAGTTCCGGGACTAGCGGGATCAATGAGCAGTTCTTC. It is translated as CASSSGTSGINEQFF.